The entry below gives a single T cell receptor beta chain sequence along with its context. Its antigen remains unidentified. No much larger clonotype is one base removed from it; base qualities were not supplied. The trial excluded patients who had a history of autoimmune disease or who were on systemic immunosuppression. Peripheral blood for TCR sequencing was collected from all dose cohorts at baseline, on cycle 4 day 1, and on cycle 7 day 1. The samples were drawn from a first-in-human, open-label, multicenter phase I dose-escalation trial of ivuxolimab. Adults with locally advanced or metastatic melanoma, renal cell carcinoma, hepatocellular carcinoma or head and neck squamous cell carcinoma were enrolled in the trial. Before TCR sequencing, CD4+ T cells and CD8+ T cells from peripheral blood were sorted into separate populations. Genomic DNA was extracted from sorted cells for sequencing of the TCRbeta CDR3 region. The immunoSEQ Assay was used for sequencing of TCRbeta CDR3 regions. TCRdb limited this immuneACCESS table to in-frame rearrangements with V and J called. A share of clones is missing; checked studies link under half to unresolved V genes, and the rest is unexplained. The sample includes 30,000 to 40,000 clones, with around nine tenths observed a single time. The top ten constitute approximately 26% of the sample.

The sample originates from a study of OX40 agonist ivuxolimab in advanced cancers. Context from the whole study: Ivuxolimab was an agonistic, fully human IgG2 monoclonal antibody directed against OX40 (CD134), a costimulatory receptor. Intravenous ivuxolimab was administered to patients every 2 weeks at six dose levels: 0.01, 0.1, 0.3, 1.5, 3 and 10 mg/kg. Among the roughly 52 dose-escalation patients, about 19 had hepatocellular carcinoma, roughly 15 melanoma, 9 renal cell carcinoma and 9 head and neck cancer. In the dose-escalation cohort, roughly 80% of patients were male, and the mean age was around 60 years, with a range of roughly 20 to 85. Patients were allowed to have had prior anti-PD-1, anti-PD-L1 or anti-CTLA-4 therapy, and 40% to 45% of the dose-escalation patients had previously received checkpoint inhibitors. Three dose-escalation patients achieved partial responses, one with hepatocellular carcinoma and two with cutaneous melanoma. Peripheral TCRbeta sequencing aimed to test whether ivuxolimab altered TCR sequence diversity and caused clonal T-cell expansion. The monotherapy dose-escalation portion (N of about 49 patients) of the phase I ivuxolimab trial is reported in the paper.

Germline trimming: 4 bases from V, 13 bases from J; junction bases outside gene matches: 10. CDR1 and CDR2 were assigned from the germline V gene (reference sequence) as SGHAT and FQDESV. CDR3 length: 13 amino acids, cysteine to phenylalanine. Only the CDR3 part of the read is kept: 39 bases, read in frame from the first base. The full study reports these points: Low levels of normalized T-cell clonal expansion were also seen in some patients who did not respond. On average, CD8+ T cells showed more expanded clones than CD4+ T cells after ivuxolimab. Clonal expansion of both CD4+ and CD8+ blood T cells was observed from baseline to week 6 at doses 0.1 to 3.0 mg/kg. In the 0.1-3.0 mg/kg groups, partial responders had among the lowest normalized peripheral clonal expansion, particularly in CD8+ T cells. The antigen specificity of the clonally expanded peripheral T cells was not determined.

The chain employs TRBV11-1 and TRBJ1-2; the junction holds 9 bases that match TRBD1. This receptor was taken from an adult with an advanced solid tumor such as melanoma, head and neck, liver or kidney cancer. The starting material was CD4+ or CD8+ T cells sorted from blood, obtained in a trial of the OX40 agonist ivuxolimab. The DNA sequence reads TGTGCCAGCAGCTCGAATAATGACAGGGGGAGCACCTTC. Its amino acids are CASSSNNDRGSTF.